The 22 T cell receptor beta chains given below trace back to one sample, sequenced in a study of naive and memory T cell subsets. The study's findings and limits: Especially in CD8 cells, naive repertoires contained a few larger clonotypes, possibly CD45RA-re-expressing memory cells.

The beta constant-region primer was an equimolar mix of two oligonucleotides covering TRBC1 and TRBC2. Four rounds of PCR amplified the ligated cDNA using nested alpha and beta constant-region primers plus SP2. TCRdb analysed the UMI-ligation and nested PCR reads with MiXCR anew, one entry per CDR3 protein. The table shows 150,000 or so distinct CDR3 sequences, with roughly 22% occurring only once. Their antigen targets remain unknown. Sequenced material: naive CD4+ T cells from blood. The receptors here all came from a human donor in good health.

J is TRBJ2-5 and V is TRBV28; TRBD2 aligns across 12 bases. The germline gives CDR1 MDHEN, CDR2 SYDVKM. V trimming: 4 bases; J trimming: 5 bases; junction bases outside the gene matches: 11. The CDR3 has 17 residues. CDR3 region: CASSSGLAGTAPETQYF. CDR3 coding DNA: TGTGCCAGCAGTTCAGGACTAGCGGGAACAGCCCCGGAGACCCAGTACTTC.

The chain joins TRBV28 to TRBJ2-2, with D maybe TRBD2 (6 bases). Looked up from germline, CDR1 is MDHEN and CDR2 is SYDVKM. This CDR3 region has 16 residues. V was shortened by 8 bases and J by 1 base, with 17 bases between the two germline ends. CDR3 coding DNA: TGTGCCAGCCGGGCCCCTAGCGAACTGAACACCGGGGAGCTGTTTTTT. Protein sequence: CASRAPSELNTGELFF.

The chain joins TRBV4-1 to TRBJ2-3; 10 bases are shared with TRBD2. V was pared by 1 base and J by 2 bases, with 3 bases of the junction left unmatched. Germline CDR1 is MGHRA and CDR2 is YSYEKL. The CDR3 extends over 16 amino acids. The CDR3 reads CASSQATSGNTDTQYF. In DNA, the CDR3 is TGCGCCAGCAGCCAAGCTACTAGCGGGAACACAGATACGCAGTATTTT.

This clonotype has only a few counts. This chain uses TRBV6-1 with TRBJ1-5, with D perhaps TRBD1 (5 bases). The V end was cut by 8 bases, the J end by 3 bases, with 20 bases between. The CDR3 sequence is 16 residues long. From germline, CDR1 is MNHNS and CDR2 SASEGT. This CDR3 reads CASLAFTQGFNQPQHF. The DNA for the CDR3 is TGTGCCAGCTTAGCCTTCACGCAGGGTTTCAATCAGCCCCAGCATTTT.

As DNA, the CDR3 is TGCGCCAGCAGCTTGGCTGGGGGGCGCTACGAGCAGTACTTC. The encoded protein is CASSLAGGRYEQYF. The rearrangement joins TRBV5-1 to TRBJ2-7; either TRBD1 or TRBD2 may supply D (6 bases each). V lost 0 bases and J 3 bases, leaving 10 bases between the germline ends. Germline CDR1 reads SGHRS; CDR2 reads YFSETQ. The CDR3 sequence is 14 residues long. The variable domain in full, with the rest retrieved from reference TRBV5-1 and TRBJ2-7, is KAGVTQTPRYLIKTRGQQVTLSCSPISGHRSVSWYQQTPGQGLQFLFEYFSETQRNKGNFPGRFSGRQFSNSRSEMNVSTLELGDSALYLCASSLAGGRYEQYFGPGTRLTVT.

This clonotype was seen a handful of times. J is TRBJ2-2 and V is TRBV5-1; 12 bases match TRBD2. Per germline, CDR1 SGHRS and CDR2 YFSETQ. This CDR3 spans 17 amino acids. The V segment lost 4 bases and the J segment 1 base; nucleotides outside the gene matches: 5. CDR3 amino acids: CASSKILAGGNTGELFF. For the CDR3, the DNA is TGCGCCAGCAGCAAAATACTAGCGGGAGGGAACACCGGGGAGCTGTTTTTT. The complete variable domain, with remaining parts taken from reference TRBV5-1 and TRBJ2-2, reads KAGVTQTPRYLIKTRGQQVTLSCSPISGHRSVSWYQQTPGQGLQFLFEYFSETQRNKGNFPGRFSGRQFSNSRSEMNVSTLELGDSALYLCASSKILAGGNTGELFFGEGSRLTVL.

The chain links TRBV7-2 to TRBJ2-2; 11 bases line up with TRBD2. Germline trimming cut 1 base from V and 1 base from J; bases unmatched to any gene: 5. The CDR3 is 18 residues long. Germline CDR1 and CDR2: SGHTA and FQGNSA. CDR3 residues: CASSLVRLAGGNTGELFF. The CDR3 DNA reads as TGTGCCAGCAGCTTAGTTAGGCTAGCGGGAGGGAACACCGGGGAGCTGTTTTTT.

The V and J genes are TRBV5-8 and TRBJ2-5, with 7 bases that match TRBD1. Germline V gene sequence: CDR1 SGHTS, CDR2 YDEGEE. J gave up 2 bases and V 4 bases, and 11 bases lay outside the gene matches. This CDR3 region has 16 residues. Here the CDR3 DNA reads TGTGCCAGCAGCCCCGGGACAGTCGAATATCAAGAGACCCAGTACTTC. Residues: CASSPGTVEYQETQYF.

This sequence joins TRBV29-1 and TRBJ2-5; 7 nucleotides match TRBD1. Germline trimming cut 7 bases from V and 0 bases from J; bases unmatched to any gene: 14. The CDR3 consists of 16 residues. Germline V gene data show CDR1 as SQVTM and CDR2 as ANQGSEA. CDR3 bases: TGCAGCGACGGACAGGATTTAAGCTTGTACCAAGAGACCCAGTACTTC. Translated: CSDGQDLSLYQETQYF.

This clonotype was seen repeatedly, ten times or more. The gene calls are TRBV27 and TRBJ2-7; D unclear. This CDR3 is built from 15 residues. V lost 2 bases to trimming and J lost 9 bases, with 20 bases between them. Germline V gives CDR1 MNHEY, CDR2 SMNVEV (reference sequence). CDR3 DNA: TGTGCCAGCAGTTTAACAAGTCCGGCCCCTCTTTGGCAGTACTTC. Translation: CASSLTSPAPLWQYF.

The rearrangement uses TRBV4-1 and TRBJ2-7; D assignment may be TRBD1 or TRBD2 (5 bases each). The germline CDR1 and CDR2 sequences are MGHRA and YSYEKL. V lost 4 bases and J 6 bases, leaving 22 bases between the germline ends. The CDR3 is 16 amino acids. CDR3 sequence (DNA): TGCGCCAGCAGCCCAGTCGTGGGAGAGGGGCCTCGCGAGCAGTACTTC. Its protein is CASSPVVGEGPREQYF.

This clonotype has more than one count but fewer than ten. The chain recombines TRBV6-6 with TRBJ2-1, with TRBD2 as a possible D gene (5 bases). Germline CDR1 reads MNHNY; CDR2 reads SVGAGI (reference sequence). This CDR3 comprises 17 residues. Trimming took off 2 bases at V and 0 bases at J, with 14 bases between the two ends. CDR3 region: CASSYPEKRLSYNEQFF. CDR3 in DNA: TGTGCCAGCAGTTACCCGGAAAAGCGGCTCTCCTACAATGAGCAGTTCTTC.

This clonotype appeared many times. The chain carries TRBV2 and TRBJ2-5; TRBD1 is a possible D gene (7 bases). Germline V lookup: CDR1 SNHLY, CDR2 FYNNEI. Trimming removed 7 bases at V and 5 bases at J, with 14 bases between. This CDR3 is built from 13 residues. CDR3 amino acids: CASTATGRETQYF. CDR3 nucleotide sequence: TGTGCCAGCACAGCGACAGGGAGGGAGACCCAGTACTTC.

Many counts were recorded for this clonotype. CDR3 sequence: CATSRDRLLGELFF. DNA of the CDR3: TGTGCCACCAGCAGAGATCGTTTGCTAGGGGAGCTGTTTTTT. The J gene is TRBJ2-2, the V gene TRBV15; D gene uncertain. Trimming left V 0 bases short and J 8 bases short, with 10 bases between. The V gene's germline CDR1 is LNHNV and CDR2 YYDKDF (reference sequence). This CDR3 is built from 14 residues. Combining the CDR3 with reference TRBV15 and TRBJ2-2 gives the whole variable domain DAMVIQNPRYQVTQFGKPVTLSCSQTLNHNVMYWYQQKSSQAPKLLFHYYDKDFNNEADTPDNFQSRRPNTSFCFLDIRSPGLGDTAMYLCATSRDRLLGELFFGEGSRLTVL.

The chain couples TRBV4-2 to TRBJ2-3, with D hard to call. Trimming pared 1 base from V and 2 bases from J, leaving 16 bases between. This CDR3 has 17 residues. CDR1 and CDR2 from the germline V gene are LGHNA and YNFKEQ. The CDR3 DNA reads TGTGCCAGCAGCCAAGGACCCTCCCAGAGAAACACAGATACGCAGTATTTT. Its protein is CASSQGPSQRNTDTQYF.

This clonotype was counted between two and nine times. The chain recombines TRBV6-6 with TRBJ2-6; D not certain. The V end lost 0 bases, the J end lost 0 bases, and 3 bases lay between the germline ends. The CDR3 is 15 amino acids. Per the germline V gene, CDR1 is MNHNY and CDR2 is SVGAGI (reference sequence). The CDR3 region has the DNA TGTGCCAGCAGTTACTCGCCCTCTGGGGCCAACGTCCTGACTTTC. Encoded protein: CASSYSPSGANVLTF.

This clonotype was seen ten or more times. V and J are TRBV14 and TRBJ2-1; 7 nucleotides align to TRBD2. Germline V gene sequence: CDR1 SGHDN, CDR2 FVKESK. V trimming: 5 bases; J trimming: 5 bases; junction bases outside the gene matches: 15. The CDR3 covers 17 residues. In DNA, the CDR3 is TGTGCCAGCAGCTTAAATCTTGGGGCCCTAGCGGACAATGAGCAGTTCTTC. Encoded protein: CASSLNLGALADNEQFF.

V usage is TRBV2 and J usage is TRBJ2-1; TRBD2 agrees at 7 bases. Trimming took 6 bases from V and 15 from J; bases not matched to a gene: 11. The CDR3 is 12 amino acids. Germline V gives CDR1 SNHLY, CDR2 FYNNEI. The CDR3 here is CASSGVRLARFF. For the CDR3, the DNA is TGTGCCAGCAGCGGAGTGAGACTAGCTCGGTTCTTC.

The chain uses TRBV6-5 and TRBJ2-5; 9 bases map to TRBD2. Losses at the gene ends were 6 bases for V and 5 bases for J; bases not matched to a gene: 16. Germline CDR1 and CDR2: MNHEY and SVGAGI. This CDR3 has 17 residues. The CDR3: CASRPKLSGRVKETQYF. The CDR3 DNA sequence: TGTGCCAGCAGACCGAAACTTAGCGGGAGAGTTAAGGAGACCCAGTACTTC.

This chain links TRBV7-3 with TRBJ2-1; 10 bases align to TRBD2. The CDR3 covers 16 residues. V was clipped by 3 bases and J by 6 bases; unmatched bases: 8. Germline values: CDR1 SGHTA, CDR2 FQGTGA. CDR3 amino acids: CASSFPKSGRGNEQFF. As DNA, the CDR3 is TGTGCCAGCAGCTTCCCGAAGAGCGGGAGGGGCAATGAGCAGTTCTTC.

The chain joins TRBV5-1 to TRBJ2-5; D remains ambiguous. This CDR3 contains 15 residues. CDR1 and CDR2 from the germline V gene are SGHRS and YFSETQ. V lost 4 bases and J lost 2, with 15 bases in between. CDR3 nucleotides: TGCGCCAGCAGCCGCGACCCAGCATCACAAGAGACCCAGTACTTC. It specifies CASSRDPASQETQYF.

The chain uses TRBV20-1 and TRBJ1-6; D unresolved. This CDR3 contains 15 residues. The V gene's germline CDR1 is DFQATT and CDR2 SNEGSKA (reference sequence). V lost 5 bases to trimming and J lost 4 bases, with 15 bases between them. This chain's CDR3 is CSAPARTGYNSPLHF. The DNA for the CDR3 is TGCAGTGCTCCTGCTCGGACGGGGTATAATTCACCCCTCCACTTT.